One sample yielded the 4 T cell receptor beta chains listed below, sequenced in a study of cytomegalovirus exposure and HLA in healthy donors. The PCR made use of 60 Vbeta and 13 Jbeta primers. Measured with immunoSEQ multiplex PCR; TCRdb has only the in-frame clones, and not every one. The sample carries around 140,000 clones, 82% recorded once. Sequences were obtained from PBMCs. These receptors were collected from a woman in her thirties or forties in good health and CMV-seronegative.

This sequence joins TRBV11-1 and TRBJ2-4, with 8 bases aligning to TRBD2. The J segment lost 2 bases and the V segment lost 3 bases, leaving 12 bases of the junction unmatched. This CDR3 spans 18 amino acids. The germline V gene has CDR1 SGHAT and CDR2 FQDESV (reference sequence). CDR3 residues: CASSFTSGSHESKNIQYF. For the CDR3, the DNA is TGTGCCAGCAGCTTTACTAGCGGATCCCACGAGTCCAAAAACATTCAGTACTTC. Full variable domain (outside the CDR3, taken from reference TRBV11-1 and TRBJ2-4): EAEVAQSPRYKITEKSQAVAFWCDPISGHATLYWYRQILGQGPELLVQFQDESVVDDSQLPKDRFSAERLKGVDSTLKIQPAELGDSAMYLCASSFTSGSHESKNIQYFGAGTRLSVL.

The chain employs TRBV10-1 and TRBJ1-1; TRBD1 matches 8 bases. Per germline, CDR1 WNHNN and CDR2 SYGVQD (reference sequence). This CDR3 is built from 16 residues. The V gene end was trimmed by 2 bases and the J gene end by 5 bases; junction bases not matched to a gene: 10. The CDR3 DNA sequence: TGCGCCAGCAGTGAGAGTCGGGGCAGGGGGCGGACTGAAGCTTTCTTT. The encoded protein is CASSESRGRGRTEAFF.

The genes are TRBV28 and TRBJ1-4, with D possibly matching TRBD1 (5 bases). The CDR3 totals 15 residues. The germline V gene encodes CDR1 MDHEN and CDR2 SYDVKM. Between the trimmed V and J ends, which lost 5 bases and 4 bases, there was a span of 14 bases. In DNA form, the CDR3 reads TGTGCCAGCAGTCCCAGGGCCTGGGGTAATGAAAAACTGTTTTTT. It translates to CASSPRAWGNEKLFF.

This sequence joins TRBV4-2 and TRBJ1-5, with TRBD1 matching 7 bases. The CDR3 sequence is 15 residues long. V lost 8 bases, J lost 6 bases, and 13 bases stayed unmatched. Germline CDR1 and CDR2: LGHNA and YNFKEQ. This chain's CDR3 is CASSEPGQVRQPQHF. CDR3 nucleotide sequence: TGTGCCAGCTCCGAGCCTGGACAGGTCCGTCAGCCCCAGCATTTT.